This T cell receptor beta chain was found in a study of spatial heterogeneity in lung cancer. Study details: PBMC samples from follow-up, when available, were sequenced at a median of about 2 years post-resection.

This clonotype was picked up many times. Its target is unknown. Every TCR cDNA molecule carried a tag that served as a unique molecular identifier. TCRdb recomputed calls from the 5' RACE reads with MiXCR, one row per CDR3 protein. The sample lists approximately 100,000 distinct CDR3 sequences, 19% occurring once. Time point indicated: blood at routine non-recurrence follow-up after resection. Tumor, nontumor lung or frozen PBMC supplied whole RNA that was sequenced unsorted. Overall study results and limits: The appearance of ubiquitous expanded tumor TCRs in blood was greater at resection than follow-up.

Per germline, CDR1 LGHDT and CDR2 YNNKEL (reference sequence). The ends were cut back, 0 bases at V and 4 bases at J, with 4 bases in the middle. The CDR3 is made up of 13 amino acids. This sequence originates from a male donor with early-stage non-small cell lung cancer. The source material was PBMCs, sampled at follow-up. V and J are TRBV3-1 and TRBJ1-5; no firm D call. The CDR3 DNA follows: TGTGCCAGCAGCCAAGAATATAATCAGCCCCAGCATTTT. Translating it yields CASSQEYNQPQHF.